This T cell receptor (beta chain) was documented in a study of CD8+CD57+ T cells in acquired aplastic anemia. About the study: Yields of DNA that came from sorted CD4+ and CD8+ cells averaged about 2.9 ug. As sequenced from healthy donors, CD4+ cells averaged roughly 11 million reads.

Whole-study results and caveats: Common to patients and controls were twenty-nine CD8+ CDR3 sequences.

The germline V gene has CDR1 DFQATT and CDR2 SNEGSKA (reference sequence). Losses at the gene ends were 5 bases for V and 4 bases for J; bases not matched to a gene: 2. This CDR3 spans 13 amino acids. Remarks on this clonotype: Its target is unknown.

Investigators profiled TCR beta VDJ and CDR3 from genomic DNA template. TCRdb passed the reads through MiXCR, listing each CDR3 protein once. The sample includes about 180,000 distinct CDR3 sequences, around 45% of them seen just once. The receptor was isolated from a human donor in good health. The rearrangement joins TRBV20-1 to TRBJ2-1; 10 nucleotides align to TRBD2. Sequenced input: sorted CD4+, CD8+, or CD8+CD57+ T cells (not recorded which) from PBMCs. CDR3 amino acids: CSARTSGYNEQFF. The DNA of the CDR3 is TGCAGTGCTCGGACTAGCGGTTACAATGAGCAGTTCTTC.